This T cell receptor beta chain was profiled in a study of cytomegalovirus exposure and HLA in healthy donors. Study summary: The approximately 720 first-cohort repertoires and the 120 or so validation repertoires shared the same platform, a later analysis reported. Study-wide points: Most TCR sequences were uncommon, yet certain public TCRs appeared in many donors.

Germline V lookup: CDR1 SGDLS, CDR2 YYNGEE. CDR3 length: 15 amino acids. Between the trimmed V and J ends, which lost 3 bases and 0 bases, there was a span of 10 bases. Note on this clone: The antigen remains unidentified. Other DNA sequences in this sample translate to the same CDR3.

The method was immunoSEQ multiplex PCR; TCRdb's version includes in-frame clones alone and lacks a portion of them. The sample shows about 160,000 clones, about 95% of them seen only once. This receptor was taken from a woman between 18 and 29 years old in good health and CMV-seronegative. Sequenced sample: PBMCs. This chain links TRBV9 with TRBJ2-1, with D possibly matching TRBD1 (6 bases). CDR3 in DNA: TGTGCCAGCAGCGCTACAGGGAGCTCCTACAATGAGCAGTTCTTC. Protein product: CASSATGSSYNEQFF.